This T cell receptor beta chain is from a study of patients and donors after allogeneic stem cell transplantation. Each CDR3 protein gets one entry after TCRdb re-called the RT-PCR reads with MiXCR. In the table there are about 96,000 distinct CDR3 sequences, 48% of which are singletons. Germline CDR1 reads MNHEY; CDR2 reads SMNVEV (reference sequence). The CDR3 sequence is 13 residues long. Trimming took off 6 bases at V and 1 base at J, with 9 bases between the two ends. What was sequenced was blood, either unsorted or a sorted T cell fraction (not recorded which). V gene TRBV27 combines with J gene TRBJ1-1, with D maybe TRBD1 (6 bases). The TCR was taken from a human donor who was either an allogeneic HSCT recipient or a stem cell or donor lymphocyte infusion donor (not recorded which). It is not recorded whose cells these are; they may come from a transplant donor. The CDR3 sequence is CASRGGGNTEAFF. In DNA form, the CDR3 reads TGTGCCAGCAGGGGAGGGGGGAACACTGAAGCTTTCTTT.